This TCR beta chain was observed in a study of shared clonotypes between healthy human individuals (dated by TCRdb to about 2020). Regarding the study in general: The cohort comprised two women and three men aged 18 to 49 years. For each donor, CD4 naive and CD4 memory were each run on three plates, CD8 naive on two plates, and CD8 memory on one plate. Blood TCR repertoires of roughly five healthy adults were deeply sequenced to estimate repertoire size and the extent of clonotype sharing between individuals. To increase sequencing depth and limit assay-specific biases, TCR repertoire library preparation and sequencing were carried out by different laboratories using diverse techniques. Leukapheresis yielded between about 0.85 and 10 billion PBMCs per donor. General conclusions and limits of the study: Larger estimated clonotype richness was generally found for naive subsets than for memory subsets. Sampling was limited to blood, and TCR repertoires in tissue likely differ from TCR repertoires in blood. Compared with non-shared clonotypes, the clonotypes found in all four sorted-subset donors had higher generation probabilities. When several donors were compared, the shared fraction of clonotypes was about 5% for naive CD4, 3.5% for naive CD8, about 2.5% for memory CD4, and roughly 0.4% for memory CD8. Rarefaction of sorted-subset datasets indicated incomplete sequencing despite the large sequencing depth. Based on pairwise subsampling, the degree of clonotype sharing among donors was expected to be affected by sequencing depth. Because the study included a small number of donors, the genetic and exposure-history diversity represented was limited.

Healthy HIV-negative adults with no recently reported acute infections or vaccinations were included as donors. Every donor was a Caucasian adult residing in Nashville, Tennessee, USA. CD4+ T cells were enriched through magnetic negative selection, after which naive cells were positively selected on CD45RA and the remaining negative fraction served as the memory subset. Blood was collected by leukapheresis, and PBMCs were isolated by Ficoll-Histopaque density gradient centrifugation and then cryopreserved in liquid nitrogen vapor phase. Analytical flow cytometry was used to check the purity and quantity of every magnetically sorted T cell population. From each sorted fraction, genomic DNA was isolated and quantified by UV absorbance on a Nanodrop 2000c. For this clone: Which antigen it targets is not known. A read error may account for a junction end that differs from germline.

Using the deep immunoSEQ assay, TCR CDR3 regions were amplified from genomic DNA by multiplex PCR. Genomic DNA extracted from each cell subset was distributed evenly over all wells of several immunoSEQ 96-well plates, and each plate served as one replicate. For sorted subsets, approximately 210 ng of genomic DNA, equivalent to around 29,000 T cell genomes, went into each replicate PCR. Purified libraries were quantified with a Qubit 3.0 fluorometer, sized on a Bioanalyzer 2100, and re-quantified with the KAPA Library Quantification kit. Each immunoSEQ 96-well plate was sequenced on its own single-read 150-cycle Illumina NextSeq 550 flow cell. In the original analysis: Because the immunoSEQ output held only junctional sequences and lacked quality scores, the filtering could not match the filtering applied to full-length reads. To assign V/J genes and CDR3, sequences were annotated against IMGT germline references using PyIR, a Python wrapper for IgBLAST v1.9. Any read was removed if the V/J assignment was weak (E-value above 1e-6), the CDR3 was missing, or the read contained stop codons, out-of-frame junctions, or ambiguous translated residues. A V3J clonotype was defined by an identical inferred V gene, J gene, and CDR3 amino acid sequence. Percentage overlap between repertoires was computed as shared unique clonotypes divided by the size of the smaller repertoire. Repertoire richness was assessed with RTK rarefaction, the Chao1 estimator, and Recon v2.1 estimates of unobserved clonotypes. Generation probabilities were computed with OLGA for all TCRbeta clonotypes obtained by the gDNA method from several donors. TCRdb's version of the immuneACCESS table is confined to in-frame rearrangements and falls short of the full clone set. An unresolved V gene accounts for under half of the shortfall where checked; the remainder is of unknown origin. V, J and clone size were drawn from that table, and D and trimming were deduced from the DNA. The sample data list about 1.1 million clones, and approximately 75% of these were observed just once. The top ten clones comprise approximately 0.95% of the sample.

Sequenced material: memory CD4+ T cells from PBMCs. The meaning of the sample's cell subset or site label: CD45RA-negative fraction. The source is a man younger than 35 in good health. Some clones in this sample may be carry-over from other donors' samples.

The sequenced DNA: TGTGCCAGCAGCCCAGGGACGTGCTTC. The resulting protein is CASSPGTCF. This receptor chain uses TRBV11-2 and TRBJ2-7; the D gene assignment is perhaps TRBD1 or TRBD2, with each matching 5 bases. Inclusive of the bounding cysteine and phenylalanine, the CDR3 is 9 residues long. The read is trimmed to its CDR3 DNA, 27 bases read in frame from base 1. As encoded in the germline V gene, CDR1 is SGHAT while CDR2 is FQNNGV.